This T cell receptor beta chain was observed in a study of CD8+CD57+ T cells in acquired aplastic anemia. CDR3 length equals 16 residues. The junction had 6 bases not matched to a gene; V was cut back by 3 bases and J by 3 bases. Germline CDR1 is SNHLY and CDR2 is FYNNEI. This clonotype has a count of ten or more. Before being chosen for sequencing, patients had shown CD8+CD57+ cell expansion by flow cytometry. Genomic DNA was employed as the template in profiling TCR beta VDJ and CDR3. TCRdb re-analysed the reads in MiXCR, keeping a single row per CDR3 protein. Found here are hundreds of thousands of distinct CDR3 sequences, around 33% of them singletons; the top ten hold 0.7% to 1%.

Sequenced sample: sorted CD4+, CD8+, or CD8+CD57+ T cells (not recorded which) from PBMCs. This clonotype was obtained from a human donor with aplastic anemia. The chain uses TRBV2 and TRBJ2-3; 10 bases align to TRBD2. The CDR3 protein is CASSDILAGATDTQYF. The CDR3 nucleotides read TGTGCCAGCAGTGACATCCTAGCGGGAGCAACAGATACGCAGTATTTT.